This paragraph covers one T cell receptor (beta chain) sequence. Time point in this sample: newly diagnosed GD, antithyroid drugs for less than 3 months. From RNA extracted from PBMCs, the TCR library was made. Criteria from the American Thyroid Association guidelines were applied to diagnose Graves' disease. The record originates from a study of regulatory T cells in long-lasting Graves disease. In the study overall: Duration of antithyroid drug therapy among newly diagnosed Graves' patients was under 3 months.

Investigators prepared the TCR beta libraries by applying iRepertoire HTBI primers and Arm-PCR of CDR3 regions. TCRdb recomputed calls from the multiplex PCR reads with MiXCR, one row per CDR3 protein. The sample carries roughly 400,000 distinct CDR3 sequences, over 15% recorded once. The same sample was also used in a study of T cells in Graves' hyperthyroidism and ophthalmopathy. That source adds: Carried out on the TCR CDR3, a first-round RT-PCR used the HTBI primer set.

Sample: peripheral blood mononuclear cells (PBMCs), taken at new diagnosis, from a patient treated with antithyroid drugs. The TCR originated in a young woman with Graves disease.

The CDR3 DNA reads TGTGCCAGTAGTATAATGGGACAAAGGACTGAAGCTTTCTTT. Its protein is CASSIMGQRTEAFF. This chain connects TRBV19 to TRBJ1-1; D is possibly TRBD1 (6 bases). The CDR3 covers 14 residues. The V gene's germline CDR1 is LNHDA and CDR2 SQIVND (reference sequence). V was pared by 2 bases and J by 5 bases, with 12 bases between.